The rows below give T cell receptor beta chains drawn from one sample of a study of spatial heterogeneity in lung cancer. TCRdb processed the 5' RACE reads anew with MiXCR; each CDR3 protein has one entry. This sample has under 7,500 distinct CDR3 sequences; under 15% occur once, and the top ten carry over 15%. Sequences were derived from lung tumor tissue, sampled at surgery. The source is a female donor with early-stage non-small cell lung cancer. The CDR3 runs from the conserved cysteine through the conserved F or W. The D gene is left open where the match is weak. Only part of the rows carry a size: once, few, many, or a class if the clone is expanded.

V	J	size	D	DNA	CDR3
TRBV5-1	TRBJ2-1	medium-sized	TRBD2	TGCGCCAGCAGCTTGGCCGGGGGGAGAGAGAGCGATGAGCAGTTCTTC	CASSLAGGRESDEQFF
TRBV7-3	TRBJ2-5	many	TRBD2	TGTGCCAGCAGCTTCTCCGCGGGAGGGCGAGAGACCCAGTACTTC	CASSFSAGGRETQYF
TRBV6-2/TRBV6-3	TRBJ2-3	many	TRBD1	TGTGCCAGCAGTTTCGACAGGGGCACAGATACGCAGTATTTT	CASSFDRGTDTQYF
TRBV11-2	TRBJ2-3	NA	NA	TGTGCCAGCAGCTCTGGGATGAGCACAGATACGCAGTATTTT	CASSSGMSTDTQYF
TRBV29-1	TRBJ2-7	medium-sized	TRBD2	TGCAGCGTTGTTCTGCGCGGGGGGGAGCAGTACTTC	CSVVLRGGEQYF
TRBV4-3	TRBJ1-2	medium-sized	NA	TGCGCCAGCAGCCAAGATTCAGTCATGAACTATGGCTACACCTTC	CASSQDSVMNYGYTF
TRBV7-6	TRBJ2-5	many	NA	TGTGCCAGCAGCTACAGTTGGGAGACCCAGTACTTC	CASSYSWETQYF
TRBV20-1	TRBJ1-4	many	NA	TGCAGTGCTAGAGGTCCACAGGGTGAAAAACTGTTTTTT	CSARGPQGEKLFF
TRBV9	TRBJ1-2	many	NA	TGTGCCAGCAGCGTATCCGGGGTGACAGCTTCTAACTATGGCTACACCTTC	CASSVSGVTASNYGYTF
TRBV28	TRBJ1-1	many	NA	TGTGCCAGCAGTTTCCCTCGCGCCACAGGGAATCCACGCTTGAACACTGAAGCTTTCTTT	CASSFPRATGNPRLNTEAFF
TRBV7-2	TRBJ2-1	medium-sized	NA	TGTGCCAGCAGCTATGACCACTACAATGAGCAGTTCTTC	CASSYDHYNEQFF
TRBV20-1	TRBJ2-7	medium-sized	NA	TGCAGTGCTACGGTCAGGGGGGGGGAGCAGTACTTC	CSATVRGGEQYF